This T cell receptor (beta chain) was recovered during a study of blood T cell repertoires in COVID-19. Whole-study context: Spain, Italy and the United States supplied samples that represented acute and convalescent COVID-19. PBMCs, B-cell-depleted T cells, or T cells provided the cDNA or gDNA that made up the material.

This CDR3 region has 17 residues. Germline CDR1 and CDR2: LNHDA and SQIVND (reference sequence). V gave up 3 bases and J gave up 5 bases; unmatched junction bases: 16. Using immunoSEQ multiplex PCR, the repertoire was profiled, and TCRdb retains in-frame clones only, with some absent. The sample includes approximately 63,000 clones, about 75% of them seen just once. The TCR comes from a woman of 80 years or more with acute or convalescent COVID-19. The chain employs TRBV19 and TRBJ2-7, with 7 bases aligning to TRBD2. The sample taken for sequencing was peripheral blood. The CDR3, as DNA: TGTGCCAGTAGTATCCGGGCGGGAGTTGAAAGGGTAAACGAGCAGTACTTC. This sequence encodes CASSIRAGVERVNEQYF.